This T cell receptor (beta chain) was observed in a study of Ad26.COV2.S vaccination and SARS-CoV-2 variants. In the study overall: Enrolled in COV1001, the donor was in the Ad26.COV2.S trial arm, which received the vaccine. Once, or twice with 56 days between doses, Ad26.COV2.S was given intramuscularly.

In the case of this clone: The target antigen is unknown.

Stated treatment: roughly 19 received Ad26.COV2.S at low or high dose, single or two shots; 5 received placebo; per-sample allocation not given. Sampling took place 63 days after the first vaccine or placebo injection. Profiling relied on immunoSEQ multiplex PCR, and the TCRdb table lists in-frame clones only, not all of them. The sample holds 500,000 or so clones, around 88% seen once. Study findings and constraints: After vaccination, substantial breadth of spike-specific CD8+ and CD4+ responses was reported. Comparable non-spike TCR breadth was observed in vaccine and placebo recipients.

The V gene lost 7 bases and the J gene lost 4 bases, with 13 bases spanning the gap. Germline CDR1 reads MNHEY; CDR2 reads SVGEGT. This CDR3 has 13 residues. Sequencing used peripheral blood, obtained in a trial of Ad26.COV2.S vaccine versus placebo. V usage is TRBV6-2 or TRBV6-3 and J usage is TRBJ1-2, with D tentatively TRBD1 (5 bases). The TCR sequence derives from a person aged 18 to 59 who received the Ad26.COV2.S COVID-19 vaccine or a placebo. The CDR3 bases are TGTGCCAGCACCCCGGACAAGACCTATGGCTACACCTTC. Its translation is CASTPDKTYGYTF.